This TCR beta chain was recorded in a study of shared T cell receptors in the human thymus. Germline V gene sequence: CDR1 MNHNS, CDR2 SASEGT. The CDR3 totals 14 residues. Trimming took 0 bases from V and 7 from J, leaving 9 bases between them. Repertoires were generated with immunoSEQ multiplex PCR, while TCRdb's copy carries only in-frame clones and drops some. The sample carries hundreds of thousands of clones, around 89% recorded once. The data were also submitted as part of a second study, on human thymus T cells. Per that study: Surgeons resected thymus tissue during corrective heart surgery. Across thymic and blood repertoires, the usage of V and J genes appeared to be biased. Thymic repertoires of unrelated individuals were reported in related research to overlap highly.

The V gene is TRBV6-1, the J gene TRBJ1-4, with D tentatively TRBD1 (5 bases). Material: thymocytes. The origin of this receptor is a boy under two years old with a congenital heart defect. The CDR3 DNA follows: TGTGCCAGCAGTGAAGCGGAGGGGTGTGAAAAACTGTTTTTT. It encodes CASSEAEGCEKLFF.